This T cell receptor (beta chain) was sequenced in a study of blood T cell repertoires in COVID-19. At the level of the study: Samples representing acute and convalescent COVID-19 were sourced from the United States, Italy and Spain. The cDNA or gDNA used as material had been derived from T cells, B-cell-depleted T cells, or PBMCs.

This CDR3 contains 14 residues. From germline, CDR1 is SGHNT and CDR2 YYREEE (reference sequence). Trimming left V 4 bases short and J 6 bases short, with 16 bases between. The protocol was immunoSEQ multiplex PCR, while the TCRdb copy is restricted to in-frame clones and leaves out a portion. The sample has 150,000 to 200,000 clones; 70% to 90% are singletons. Sequencing used peripheral blood. The source of this sequence is a man aged 18 to 30 with acute or convalescent COVID-19. This chain links TRBV5-4 with TRBJ1-2; D is undetermined. The CDR3 loop is CASSTEWGDDGYTF. DNA of the CDR3: TGTGCCAGCAGCACGGAGTGGGGAGATGATGGCTACACCTTC.